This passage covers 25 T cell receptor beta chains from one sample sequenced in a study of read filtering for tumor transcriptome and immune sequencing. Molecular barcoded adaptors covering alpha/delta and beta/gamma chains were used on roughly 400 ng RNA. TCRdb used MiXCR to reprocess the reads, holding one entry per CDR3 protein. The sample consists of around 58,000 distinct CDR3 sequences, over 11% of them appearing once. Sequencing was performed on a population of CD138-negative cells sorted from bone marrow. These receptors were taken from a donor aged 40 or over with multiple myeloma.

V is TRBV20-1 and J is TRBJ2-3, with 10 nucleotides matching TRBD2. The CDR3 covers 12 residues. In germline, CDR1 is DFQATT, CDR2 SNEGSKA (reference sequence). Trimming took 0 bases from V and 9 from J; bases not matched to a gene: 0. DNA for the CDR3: TGCAGTGCTAGAGAGGGACTAGCGACGCAGTATTTT. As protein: CSAREGLATQYF.

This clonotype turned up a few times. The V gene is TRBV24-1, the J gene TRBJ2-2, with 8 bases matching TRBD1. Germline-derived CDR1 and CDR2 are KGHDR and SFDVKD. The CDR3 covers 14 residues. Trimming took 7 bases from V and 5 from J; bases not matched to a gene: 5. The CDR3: CATSWTGRTGELFF. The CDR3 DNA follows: TGTGCCACCAGCTGGACAGGGCGAACCGGGGAGCTGTTTTTT.

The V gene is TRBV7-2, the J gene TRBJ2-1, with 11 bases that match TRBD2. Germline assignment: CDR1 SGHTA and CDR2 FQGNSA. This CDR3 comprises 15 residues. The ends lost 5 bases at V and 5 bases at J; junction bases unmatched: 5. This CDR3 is CASSKTSGANNEQFF. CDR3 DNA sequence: TGTGCCAGCAGCAAGACTAGCGGGGCCAACAATGAGCAGTTCTTC.

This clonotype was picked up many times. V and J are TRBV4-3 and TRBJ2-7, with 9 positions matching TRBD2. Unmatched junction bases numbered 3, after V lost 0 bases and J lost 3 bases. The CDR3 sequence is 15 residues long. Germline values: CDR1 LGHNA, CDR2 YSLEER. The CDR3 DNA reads TGCGCCAGCAGCCAAGACTGGACTAGCGTCTACGAGCAGTACTTC. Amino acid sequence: CASSQDWTSVYEQYF.

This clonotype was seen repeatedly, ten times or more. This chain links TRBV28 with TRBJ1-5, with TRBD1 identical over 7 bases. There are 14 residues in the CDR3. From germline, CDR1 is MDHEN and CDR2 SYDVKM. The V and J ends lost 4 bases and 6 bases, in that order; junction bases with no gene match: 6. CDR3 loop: CASSYRGWGQPQHF. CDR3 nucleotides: TGTGCCAGCAGTTACAGGGGCTGGGGTCAGCCCCAGCATTTT.

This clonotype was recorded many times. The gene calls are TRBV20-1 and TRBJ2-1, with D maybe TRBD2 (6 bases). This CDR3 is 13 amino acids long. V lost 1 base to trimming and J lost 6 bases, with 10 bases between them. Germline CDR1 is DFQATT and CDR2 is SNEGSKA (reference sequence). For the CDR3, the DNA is TGCAGTGCTAGAGGGCTAGCGTCCAATGAGCAGTTCTTC. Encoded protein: CSARGLASNEQFF.

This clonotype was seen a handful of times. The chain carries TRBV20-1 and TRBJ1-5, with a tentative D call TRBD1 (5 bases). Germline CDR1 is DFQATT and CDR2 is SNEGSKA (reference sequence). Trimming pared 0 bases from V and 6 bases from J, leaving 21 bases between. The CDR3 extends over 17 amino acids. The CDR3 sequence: CSAREGGRRVSGQPQHF. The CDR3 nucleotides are TGCAGTGCTAGAGAGGGGGGGAGGAGGGTTTCTGGTCAGCCCCAGCATTTT.

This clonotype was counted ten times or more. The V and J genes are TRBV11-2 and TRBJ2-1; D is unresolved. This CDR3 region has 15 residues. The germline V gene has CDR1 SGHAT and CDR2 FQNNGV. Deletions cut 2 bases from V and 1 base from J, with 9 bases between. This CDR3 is CASSLSRASYNEQFF. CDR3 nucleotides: TGTGCCAGCAGCTTATCACGGGCGTCCTACAATGAGCAGTTCTTC.

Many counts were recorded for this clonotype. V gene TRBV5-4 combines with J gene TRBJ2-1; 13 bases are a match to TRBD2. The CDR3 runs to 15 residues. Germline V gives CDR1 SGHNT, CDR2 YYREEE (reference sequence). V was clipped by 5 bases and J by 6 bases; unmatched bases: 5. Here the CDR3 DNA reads TGTGCCAGCAGAACTAGCGGGAGGGGCTCCAATGAGCAGTTCTTC. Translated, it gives CASRTSGRGSNEQFF.

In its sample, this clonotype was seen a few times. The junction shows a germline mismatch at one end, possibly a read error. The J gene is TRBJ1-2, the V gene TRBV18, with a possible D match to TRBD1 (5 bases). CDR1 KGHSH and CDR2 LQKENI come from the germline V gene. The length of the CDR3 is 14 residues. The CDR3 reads CASSPQTDNYGYAF. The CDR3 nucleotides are TGTGCCAGCTCACCACAGACAGATAACTATGGCTACGCCTTC.

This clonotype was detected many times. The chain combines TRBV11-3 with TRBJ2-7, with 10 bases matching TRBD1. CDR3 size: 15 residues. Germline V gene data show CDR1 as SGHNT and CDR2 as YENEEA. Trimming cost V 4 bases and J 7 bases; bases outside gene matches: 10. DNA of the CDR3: TGTGCCAGCAGCTCCCGGGACAGGGGAAGCGGGGAGCAGTACTTC. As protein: CASSSRDRGSGEQYF.

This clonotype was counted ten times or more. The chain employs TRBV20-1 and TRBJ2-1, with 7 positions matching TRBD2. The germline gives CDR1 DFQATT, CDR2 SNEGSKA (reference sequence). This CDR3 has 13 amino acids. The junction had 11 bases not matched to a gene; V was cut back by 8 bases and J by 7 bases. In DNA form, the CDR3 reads TGCAGTTGGTTAGCGGGTCGAACGAATGAGCAGTTCTTC. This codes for CSWLAGRTNEQFF.

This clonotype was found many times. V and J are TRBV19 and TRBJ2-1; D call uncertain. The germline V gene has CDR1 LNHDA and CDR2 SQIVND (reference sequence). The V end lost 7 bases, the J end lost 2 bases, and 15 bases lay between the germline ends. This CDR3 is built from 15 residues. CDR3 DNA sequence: TGTGCCAGTAAGGGTTCGACTTGGGCCTACAATGAGCAGTTCTTC. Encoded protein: CASKGSTWAYNEQFF.

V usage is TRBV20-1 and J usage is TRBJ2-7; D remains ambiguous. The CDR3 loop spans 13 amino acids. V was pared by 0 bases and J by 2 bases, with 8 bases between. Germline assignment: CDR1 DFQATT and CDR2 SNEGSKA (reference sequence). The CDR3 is CSAREAEAYEQYF. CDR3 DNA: TGCAGTGCTAGAGAGGCAGAGGCCTACGAGCAGTACTTC.

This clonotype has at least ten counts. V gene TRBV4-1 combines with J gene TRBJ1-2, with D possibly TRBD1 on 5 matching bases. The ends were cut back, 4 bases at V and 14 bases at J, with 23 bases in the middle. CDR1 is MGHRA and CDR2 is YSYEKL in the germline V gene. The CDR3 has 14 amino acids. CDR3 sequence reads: CASSPRDELPWVTF. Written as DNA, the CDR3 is TGCGCCAGCAGCCCCCGGGACGAACTCCCTTGGGTGACCTTC.

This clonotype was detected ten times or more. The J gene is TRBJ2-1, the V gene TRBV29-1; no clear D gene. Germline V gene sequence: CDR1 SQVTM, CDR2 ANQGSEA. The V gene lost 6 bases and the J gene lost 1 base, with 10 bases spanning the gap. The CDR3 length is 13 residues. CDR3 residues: CSVFGFSYNEQFF. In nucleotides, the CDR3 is TGCAGCGTATTCGGATTTTCCTACAATGAGCAGTTCTTC.

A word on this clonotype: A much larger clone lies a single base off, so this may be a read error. CDR3 DNA sequence: TGTGCCAGCAGTTACAAAAGCCTAGCGGGTTGCAATGAGCAGTTCTTC. It yields the protein CASSYKSLAGCNEQFF. This chain uses TRBV6-6 with TRBJ2-1, with 8 bases aligning to TRBD2. CDR1 is MNHNY and CDR2 is SVGAGI in the germline V gene (reference sequence). Germline trimming cut 2 bases from V and 6 bases from J; bases unmatched to any gene: 9. This CDR3 comprises 16 residues.

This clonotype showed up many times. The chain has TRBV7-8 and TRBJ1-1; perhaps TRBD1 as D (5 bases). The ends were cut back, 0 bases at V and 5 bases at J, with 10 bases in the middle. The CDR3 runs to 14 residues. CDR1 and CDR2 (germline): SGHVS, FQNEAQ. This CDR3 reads CASSLAGAGTEAFF. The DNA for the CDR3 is TGTGCCAGCAGCTTAGCCGGGGCGGGGACTGAAGCTTTCTTT.

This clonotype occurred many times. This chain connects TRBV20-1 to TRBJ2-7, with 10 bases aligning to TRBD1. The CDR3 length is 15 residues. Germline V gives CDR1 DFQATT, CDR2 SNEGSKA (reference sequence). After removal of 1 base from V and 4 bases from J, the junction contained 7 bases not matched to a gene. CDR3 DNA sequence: TGCAGTGCTAGAGGGGACAGGGGAACCTATTACGAGCAGTACTTC. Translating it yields CSARGDRGTYYEQYF.

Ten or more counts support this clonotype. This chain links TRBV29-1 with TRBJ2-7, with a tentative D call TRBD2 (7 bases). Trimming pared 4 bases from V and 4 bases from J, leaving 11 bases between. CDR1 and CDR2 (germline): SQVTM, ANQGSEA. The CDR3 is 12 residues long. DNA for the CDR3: TGCAGCGTTGGAGGGGGGGGATACGAGCAGTACTTC. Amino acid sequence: CSVGGGGYEQYF.

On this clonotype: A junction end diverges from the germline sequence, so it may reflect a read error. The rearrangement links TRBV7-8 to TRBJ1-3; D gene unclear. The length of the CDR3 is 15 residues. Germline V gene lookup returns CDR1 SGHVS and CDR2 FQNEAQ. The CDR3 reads CACSLALSSGNTIYF. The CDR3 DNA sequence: TGTGCCTGCAGCTTAGCGCTGAGCTCTGGAAACACCATATATTTT.

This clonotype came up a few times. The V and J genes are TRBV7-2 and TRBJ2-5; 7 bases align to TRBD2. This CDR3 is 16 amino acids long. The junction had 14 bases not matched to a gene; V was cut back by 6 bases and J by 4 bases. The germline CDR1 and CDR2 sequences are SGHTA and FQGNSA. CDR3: CASRVGGGRLGETQYF. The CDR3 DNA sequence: TGTGCCAGCAGAGTAGGAGGCGGGAGATTGGGAGAGACCCAGTACTTC.

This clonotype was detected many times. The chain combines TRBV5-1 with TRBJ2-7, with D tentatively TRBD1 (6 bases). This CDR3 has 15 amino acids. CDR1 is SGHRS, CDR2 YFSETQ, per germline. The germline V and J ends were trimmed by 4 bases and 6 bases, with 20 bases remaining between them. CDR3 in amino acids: CASSLDSHSRAEQYF. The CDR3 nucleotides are TGCGCCAGCAGCCTGGACAGCCATAGTCGCGCCGAGCAGTACTTC.

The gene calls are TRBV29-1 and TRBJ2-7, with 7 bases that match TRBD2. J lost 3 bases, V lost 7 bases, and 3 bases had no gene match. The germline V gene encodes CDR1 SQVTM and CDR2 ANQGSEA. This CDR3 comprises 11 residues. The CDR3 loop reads CSGGGGYEQYF. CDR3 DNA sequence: TGCAGCGGGGGCGGGGGCTACGAGCAGTACTTC.

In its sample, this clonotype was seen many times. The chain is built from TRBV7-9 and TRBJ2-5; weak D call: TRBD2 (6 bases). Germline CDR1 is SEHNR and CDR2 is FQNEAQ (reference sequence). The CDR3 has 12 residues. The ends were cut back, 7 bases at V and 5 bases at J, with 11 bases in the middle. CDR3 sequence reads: CASNSGRETQYF. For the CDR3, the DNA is TGTGCCAGCAATTCAGGGAGGGAGACCCAGTACTTC.